The source of this TCR beta chain is a study of blood T cells in healthy people across ages. Study-level findings and limits: The diversity estimates, figures obtained from one million T cells, were considered underestimates.

Total RNA amounts of at least 5 micrograms were extracted per sample. This clonotype occurred a few times. Its antigen is currently unknown. The use of a sample-barcoded 5' primer and a J-beta primer mix characterized a second PCR of about 7 to 12 cycles. Each CDR3 protein gets one entry after TCRdb re-called the 5' RACE reads with MiXCR. The sample has about 800,000 distinct CDR3 sequences, about 62% seen once. Germline V gene sequence: CDR1 ENHRY, CDR2 SYGVKD. V was clipped by 8 bases and J by 1 base, with 12 bases between them. CDR3 length: 13 residues. This clonotype was sampled from a man aged 25-45 years in good health. V is TRBV10-3 and J is TRBJ2-7, with D possibly matching TRBD1 (5 bases). The sample was blood. As DNA, the CDR3 is TGTGCCATCGGACAAGACCAGTCCTACGAGCAGTACTTC. It codes for CAIGQDQSYEQYF.